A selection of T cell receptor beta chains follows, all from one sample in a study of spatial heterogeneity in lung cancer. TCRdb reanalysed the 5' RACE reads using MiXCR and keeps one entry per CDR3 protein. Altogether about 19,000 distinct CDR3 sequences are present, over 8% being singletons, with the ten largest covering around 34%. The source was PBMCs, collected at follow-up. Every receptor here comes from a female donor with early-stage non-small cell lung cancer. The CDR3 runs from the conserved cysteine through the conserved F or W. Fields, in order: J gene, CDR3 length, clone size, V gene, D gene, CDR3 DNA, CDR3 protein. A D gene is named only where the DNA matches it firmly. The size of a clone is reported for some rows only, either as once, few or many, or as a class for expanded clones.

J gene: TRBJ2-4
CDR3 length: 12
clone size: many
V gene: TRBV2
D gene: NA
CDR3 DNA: TGTGCCAGCAGTGATTCTGGGGGCATTCAGTACTTC
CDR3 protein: CASSDSGGIQYF

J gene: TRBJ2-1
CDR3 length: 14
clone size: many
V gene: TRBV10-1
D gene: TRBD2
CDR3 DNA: TGCGCCAGCAGTCGGACTAGCGGTCGAAATGAGCAGTTCTTC
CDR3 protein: CASSRTSGRNEQFF

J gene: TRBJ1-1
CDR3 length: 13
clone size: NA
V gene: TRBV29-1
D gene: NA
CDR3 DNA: TGCAGCGCCTCTGAGGGTATGAACACTGAAGCTTTCTTT
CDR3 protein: CSASEGMNTEAFF

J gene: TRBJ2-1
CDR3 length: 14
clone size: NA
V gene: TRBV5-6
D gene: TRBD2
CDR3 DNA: TGTGCCAGCAGCTCTAGCGGGCCCTACAATGAGCAGTTCTTC
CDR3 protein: CASSSSGPYNEQFF

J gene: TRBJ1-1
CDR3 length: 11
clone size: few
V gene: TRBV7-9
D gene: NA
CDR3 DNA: TGTGCCAGCAGCTTAAGGGCGGAAGCTTTCTTT
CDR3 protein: CASSLRAEAFF

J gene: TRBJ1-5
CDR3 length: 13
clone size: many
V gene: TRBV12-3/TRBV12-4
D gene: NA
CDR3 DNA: TGTGCCAGCAGTGACCGCCTAGGACAGCCCCAGCATTTT
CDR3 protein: CASSDRLGQPQHF

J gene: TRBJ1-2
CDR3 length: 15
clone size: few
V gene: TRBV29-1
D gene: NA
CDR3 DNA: TGCAGCGTTGAAAATTGGGGCTCAGCTAACTATGGCTACACCTTC
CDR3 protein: CSVENWGSANYGYTF

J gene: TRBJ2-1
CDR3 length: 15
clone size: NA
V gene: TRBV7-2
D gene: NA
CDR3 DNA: TGTGCCAGCAGCTTAGCCCTCACTAGCTCGGCTGAGCAGTTCTTC
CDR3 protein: CASSLALTSSAEQFF

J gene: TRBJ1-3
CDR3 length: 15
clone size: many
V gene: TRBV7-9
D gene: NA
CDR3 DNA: TGTGCCAGCAGCTTCAGCGCCATATCTGGAAACACCATATATTTT
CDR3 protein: CASSFSAISGNTIYF

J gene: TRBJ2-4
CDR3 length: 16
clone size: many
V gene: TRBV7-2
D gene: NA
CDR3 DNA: TGTGCCAGCAGCTTAGTAACGGAGGGCAGGAAAAACATTCAGTACTTC
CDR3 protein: CASSLVTEGRKNIQYF

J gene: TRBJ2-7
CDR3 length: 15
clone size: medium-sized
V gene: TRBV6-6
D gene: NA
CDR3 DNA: TGTGCCAGCAGTAACCCCCAGGGTCAAGCCTACGAGCAGTACTTC
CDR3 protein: CASSNPQGQAYEQYF

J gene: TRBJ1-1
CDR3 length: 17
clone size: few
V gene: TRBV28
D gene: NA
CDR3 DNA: TGTGCCAGCACCTCCGAAATGGGGAAAGGTGGCGTCACTGAAGCTTTCTTT
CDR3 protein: CASTSEMGKGGVTEAFF

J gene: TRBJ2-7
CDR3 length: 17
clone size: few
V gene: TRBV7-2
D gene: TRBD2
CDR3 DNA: TGTGCCAGCAGCTTAGGTCCTAGCGGGGGCCCGCGCGACGAGCAGTACTTC
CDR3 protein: CASSLGPSGGPRDEQYF

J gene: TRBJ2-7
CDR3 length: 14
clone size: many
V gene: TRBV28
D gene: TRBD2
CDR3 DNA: TGTGCCAGCAGTACGGGGCGGGGGAGCTACGAGCAGTACTTC
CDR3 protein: CASSTGRGSYEQYF

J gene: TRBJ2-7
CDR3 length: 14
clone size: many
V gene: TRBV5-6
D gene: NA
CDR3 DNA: TGTGCCAGCAGCTTGACAGGGAAGCGGTACGAGCAGTACTTC
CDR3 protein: CASSLTGKRYEQYF

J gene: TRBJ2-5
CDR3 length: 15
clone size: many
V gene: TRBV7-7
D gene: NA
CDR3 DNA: TGTGCTAGCAGCCCGGGACCCACGTACCAAGAGACCCAGTACTTC
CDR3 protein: CASSPGPTYQETQYF

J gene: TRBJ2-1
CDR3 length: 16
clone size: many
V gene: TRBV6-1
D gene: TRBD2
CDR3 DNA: TGTGCCAGCTCCGGACTAGCGGGGGGGACCTACAATGAGCAGTTCTTC
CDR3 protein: CASSGLAGGTYNEQFF

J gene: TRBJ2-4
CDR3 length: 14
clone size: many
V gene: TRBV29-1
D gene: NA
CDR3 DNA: TGCAACCGCGGCAGGGAACAAGCCAAAAACATTCAGTACTTC
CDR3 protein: CNRGREQAKNIQYF

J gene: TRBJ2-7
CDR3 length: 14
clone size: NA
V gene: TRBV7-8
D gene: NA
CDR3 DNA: TGTGCCAGCAGTGTTCCCGTGTTAGGAGCCGAGCAGTACTTC
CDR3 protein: CASSVPVLGAEQYF

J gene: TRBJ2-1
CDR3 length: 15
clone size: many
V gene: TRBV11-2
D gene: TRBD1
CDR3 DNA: TGTGCCAGTTCAACGACAGGGGGGTCCTACAATGAGCAGTTCTTC
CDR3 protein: CASSTTGGSYNEQFF

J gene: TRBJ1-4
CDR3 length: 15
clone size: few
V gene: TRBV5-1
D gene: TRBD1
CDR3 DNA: TGCGCCAGCAGCGCGGGGACAGGGGGCGGTGAAAAACTGTTTTTT
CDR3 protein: CASSAGTGGGEKLFF

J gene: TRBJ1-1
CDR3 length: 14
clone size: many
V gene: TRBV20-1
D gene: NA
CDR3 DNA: TGCGCGGGACGCCAGGTGAAGGGGCTCACTGAAGCTTTCTTT
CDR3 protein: CAGRQVKGLTEAFF

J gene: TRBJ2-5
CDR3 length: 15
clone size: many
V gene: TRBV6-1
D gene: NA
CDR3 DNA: TGTGCCAGCAGTGCGGGACCCACGTACCAAGAGACCCAGTACTTC
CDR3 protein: CASSAGPTYQETQYF

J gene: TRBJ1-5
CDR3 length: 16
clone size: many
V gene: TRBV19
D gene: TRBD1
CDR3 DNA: TGTGCCAGTAGTATAGATGACAGGGGAAATAGCCAGCCCCAGCATTTT
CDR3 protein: CASSIDDRGNSQPQHF

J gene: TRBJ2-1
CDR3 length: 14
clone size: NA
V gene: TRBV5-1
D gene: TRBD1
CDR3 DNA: TGCGCCAGCAGCAAGACAGGGGTCGGCAATGAGCAGTTCTTC
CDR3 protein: CASSKTGVGNEQFF

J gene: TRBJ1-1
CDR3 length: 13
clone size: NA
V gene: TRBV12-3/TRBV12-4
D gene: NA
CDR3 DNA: TGTGCCAGCAGTCGACAGATGAACACTGAAGCTTTCTTT
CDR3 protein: CASSRQMNTEAFF

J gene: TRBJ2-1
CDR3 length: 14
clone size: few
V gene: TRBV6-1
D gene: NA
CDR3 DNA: TGTGCCAGCATTCTCCCCCCGGAGTACAATGAGCAGTTCTTC
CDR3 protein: CASILPPEYNEQFF

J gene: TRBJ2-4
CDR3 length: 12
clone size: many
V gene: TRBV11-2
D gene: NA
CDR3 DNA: TGTGCCAGCAGCCTGACAACAAACATTCAGTACTTC
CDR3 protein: CASSLTTNIQYF

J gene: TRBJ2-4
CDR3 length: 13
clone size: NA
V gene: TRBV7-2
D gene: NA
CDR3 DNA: TGTGCCAGCAGCTTAGATTCCCAGAACATTCAGTACTTC
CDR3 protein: CASSLDSQNIQYF

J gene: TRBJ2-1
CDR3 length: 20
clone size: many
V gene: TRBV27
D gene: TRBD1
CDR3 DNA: TGTGCCAGCAGTTTATTCTCTCGGACGGGACAGGGATCCTCCTACAATGAGCAGTTCTTC
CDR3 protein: CASSLFSRTGQGSSYNEQFF

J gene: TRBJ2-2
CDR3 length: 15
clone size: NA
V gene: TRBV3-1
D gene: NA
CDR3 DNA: TGTGCCAGCAGCCTGAGCGGCGCGAACACCGGGGAGCTGTTTTTT
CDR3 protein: CASSLSGANTGELFF

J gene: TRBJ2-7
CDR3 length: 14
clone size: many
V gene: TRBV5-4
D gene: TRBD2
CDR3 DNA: TGTGCCAGCAGCTTGGGCGGGAGGGTGGCCGAGCAGTACTTC
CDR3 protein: CASSLGGRVAEQYF

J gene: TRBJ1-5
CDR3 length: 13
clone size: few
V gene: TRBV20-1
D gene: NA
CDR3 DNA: TGCAGTGCTAGAGATTACCCCAATCAGCCCCAGCATTTT
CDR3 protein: CSARDYPNQPQHF

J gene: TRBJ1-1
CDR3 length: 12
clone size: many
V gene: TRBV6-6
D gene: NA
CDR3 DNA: TGTGCCAGCGGGCAGGCGAGAACTGAAGCTTTCTTT
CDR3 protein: CASGQARTEAFF

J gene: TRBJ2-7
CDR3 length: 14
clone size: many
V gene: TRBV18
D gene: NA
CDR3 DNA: TGTGCCAGCTCACCAAGGTACGAGACCTACGAGCAGTACTTC
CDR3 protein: CASSPRYETYEQYF

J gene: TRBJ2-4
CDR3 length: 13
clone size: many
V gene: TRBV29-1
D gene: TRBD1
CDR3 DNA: TGCAGCGTTTCCGCCGACAGGGAAGACATTCAGTACTTC
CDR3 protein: CSVSADREDIQYF